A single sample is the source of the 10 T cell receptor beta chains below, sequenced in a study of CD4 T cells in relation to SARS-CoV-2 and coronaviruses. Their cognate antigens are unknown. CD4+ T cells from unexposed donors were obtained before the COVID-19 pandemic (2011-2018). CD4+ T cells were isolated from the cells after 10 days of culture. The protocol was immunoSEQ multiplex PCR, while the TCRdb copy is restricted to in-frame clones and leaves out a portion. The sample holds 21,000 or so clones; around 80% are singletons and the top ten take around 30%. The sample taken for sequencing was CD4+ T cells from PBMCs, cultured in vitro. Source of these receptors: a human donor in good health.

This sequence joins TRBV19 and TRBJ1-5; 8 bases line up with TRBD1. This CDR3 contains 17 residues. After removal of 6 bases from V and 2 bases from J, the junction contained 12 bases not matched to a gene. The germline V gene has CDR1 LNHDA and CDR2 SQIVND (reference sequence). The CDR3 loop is CASSTLGQGGGNQPQHF. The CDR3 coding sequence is TGTGCCAGTAGCACACTCGGACAGGGCGGGGGCAATCAGCCCCAGCATTTT.

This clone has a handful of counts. The CDR3 DNA follows: TGTGCCAGCAGCCAAGATACACAGAGTAATCAGCCCCAGCATTTT. Protein sequence: CASSQDTQSNQPQHF. The J gene is TRBJ1-5, the V gene TRBV4-2; D ambiguous. V was shortened by 0 bases and J by 4 bases, with 10 bases between the two germline ends. The CDR3 covers 15 residues. Germline V gene data show CDR1 as LGHNA and CDR2 as YNFKEQ.

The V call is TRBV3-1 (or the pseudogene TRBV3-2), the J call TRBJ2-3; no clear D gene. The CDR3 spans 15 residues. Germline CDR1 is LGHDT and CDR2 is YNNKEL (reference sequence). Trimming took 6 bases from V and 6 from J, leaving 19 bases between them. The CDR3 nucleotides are TGTGCCAGCAGTCACCCTGATGTGAAGGTCGATACGCAGTATTTT. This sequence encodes CASSHPDVKVDTQYF.

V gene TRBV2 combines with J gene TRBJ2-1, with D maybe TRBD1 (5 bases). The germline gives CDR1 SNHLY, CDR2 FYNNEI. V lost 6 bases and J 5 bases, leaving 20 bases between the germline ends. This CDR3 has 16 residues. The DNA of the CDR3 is TGTGCCAGCAGGGGGTGGACATGGTCCTTTGACAATGAGCAGTTCTTC. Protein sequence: CASRGWTWSFDNEQFF.

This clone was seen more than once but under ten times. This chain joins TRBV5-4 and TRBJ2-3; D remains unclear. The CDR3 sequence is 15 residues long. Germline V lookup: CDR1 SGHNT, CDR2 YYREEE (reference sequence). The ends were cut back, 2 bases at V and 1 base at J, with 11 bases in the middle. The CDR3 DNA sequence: TGTGCCAGCAGCTTTAGTAGGCTAGGCACAGATACGCAGTATTTT. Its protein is CASSFSRLGTDTQYF.

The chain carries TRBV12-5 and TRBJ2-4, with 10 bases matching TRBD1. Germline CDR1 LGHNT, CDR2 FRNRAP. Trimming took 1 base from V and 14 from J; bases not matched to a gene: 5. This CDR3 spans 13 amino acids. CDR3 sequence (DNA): TGTGCTAGTGGTTTGGGACAGGGGGCCCCAGAGTACTTC. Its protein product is CASGLGQGAPEYF.

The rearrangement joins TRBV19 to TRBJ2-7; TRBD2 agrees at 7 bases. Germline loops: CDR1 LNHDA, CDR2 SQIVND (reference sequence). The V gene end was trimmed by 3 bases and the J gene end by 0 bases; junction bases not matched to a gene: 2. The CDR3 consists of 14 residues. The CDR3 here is CASSIASGSYEQYF. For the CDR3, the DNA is TGTGCCAGTAGTATTGCTAGCGGCTCCTACGAGCAGTACTTC. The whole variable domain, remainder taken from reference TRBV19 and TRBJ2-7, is DGGITQSPKYLFRKEGQNVTLSCEQNLNHDAMYWYRQDPGQGLRLIYYSQIVNDFQKGDIAEGYSVSREKKESFPLTVTSAQKNPTAFYLCASSIASGSYEQYFGPGTRLTVT.

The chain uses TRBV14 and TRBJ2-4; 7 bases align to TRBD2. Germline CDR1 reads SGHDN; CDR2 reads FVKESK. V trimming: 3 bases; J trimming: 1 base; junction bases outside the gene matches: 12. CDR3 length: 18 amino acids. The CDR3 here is CASSQGGGLARAKNIQYF. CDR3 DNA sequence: TGTGCCAGCAGCCAGGGGGGGGGACTTGCCCGGGCCAAAAACATTCAGTACTTC.

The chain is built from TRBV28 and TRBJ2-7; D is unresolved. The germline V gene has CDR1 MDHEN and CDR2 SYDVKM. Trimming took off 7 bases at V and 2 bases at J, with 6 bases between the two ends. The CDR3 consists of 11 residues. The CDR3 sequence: CASKSPYEQYF. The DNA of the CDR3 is TGTGCCAGCAAGTCCCCCTACGAGCAGTACTTC.

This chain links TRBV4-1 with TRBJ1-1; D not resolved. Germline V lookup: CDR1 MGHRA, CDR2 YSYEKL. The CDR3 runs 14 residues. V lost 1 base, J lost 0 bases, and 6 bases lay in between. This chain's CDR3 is CASSQGHLNTEAFF. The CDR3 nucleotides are TGCGCCAGCAGCCAAGGGCACCTGAACACTGAAGCTTTCTTT.